Listed below are T cell receptor beta chains from one sample, sequenced in a study of blood T cell repertoires in COVID-19. Assay: immunoSEQ multiplex PCR; the TCRdb copy retains only in-frame clones and omits some. This sample yields more than 150,000 clones, of which over 80% are seen a single time; roughly 5% belongs to the top ten. Sequenced: peripheral blood. These receptors were obtained from a woman aged 25 to 45 with acute or convalescent COVID-19. The CDR3 runs from the conserved cysteine through the conserved F or W. The D gene is left open where the match is weak. A clone size is listed for some rows: how often the clone was seen (once, few, many), or a class if it is expanded.

j_call,v_call,clone_size,d_call,cdr3_nt,cdr3_aa
TRBJ1-4,TRBV15,NA,NA,TGTGCCACCAGCAGGGCATCTAATGAAAAACTGTTTTTT,CATSRASNEKLFF
TRBJ2-1,TRBV3-1/TRBV3-2,NA,NA,TGTGCCAGCAGCCATCCCCCGGTTAATGAGCAGTTCTTC,CASSHPPVNEQFF
TRBJ1-5,TRBV28,NA,NA,TGTGCCAGCAGTCAAAATCAGCCCCAGCATTTT,CASSQNQPQHF
TRBJ1-2,TRBV11-3,NA,TRBD1,TGTGCCAGCAGCTTGGGTAATATAGGGACAGGAGGGAACTATGGCTACACCTTC,CASSLGNIGTGGNYGYTF
TRBJ2-5,TRBV29-1,NA,NA,TGCAGCGTTGAAGCCCCAGGGTACCAAGAGACCCAGTACTTC,CSVEAPGYQETQYF
TRBJ1-2,TRBV29-1,NA,TRBD1,TGCAGCGCTATGGAACGGGACAGAAATAACTATGGCTACACCTTC,CSAMERDRNNYGYTF
TRBJ2-3,TRBV15,NA,TRBD1,TGTGCCACCAGCAGAGATAGACAGGGGAGGACAGATACGCAGTATTTT,CATSRDRQGRTDTQYF
TRBJ2-1,TRBV27,NA,TRBD1,TGTGCCAGCAGTTTTTTTCGGACAGGGACCTACAATGAGCAGTTCTTC,CASSFFRTGTYNEQFF
TRBJ2-1,TRBV6-4,few,TRBD2,TGTGCCAGCAGCTCCGGGACTAGCGGCGACAATGAGCAGTTCTTC,CASSSGTSGDNEQFF
TRBJ2-5,TRBV15,NA,NA,TGTGCCACCAGCAGAGGTCAGGGCCAAGAGACCCAGTACTTC,CATSRGQGQETQYF
TRBJ1-2,TRBV4-2,once,NA,TGTGCCAGCAGCTCTCCCCAGGGATATGGCTACACCTTC,CASSSPQGYGYTF
TRBJ2-3,TRBV27,NA,TRBD2,TGTGCCAGCAGTTTATCCCCCGTAATAGCGGGAGTACGAGATACGCAGTATTTT,CASSLSPVIAGVRDTQYF
TRBJ2-2,TRBV19,NA,NA,TGTGCCAGTAGTATAGATGCAGGGTCGGCCGGGGAGCTGTTTTTT,CASSIDAGSAGELFF
TRBJ1-1,TRBV19,few,TRBD1,TGTGCCAGTAGTGAACAGGGGATGAACACTGAAGCTTTCTTT,CASSEQGMNTEAFF
TRBJ1-2,TRBV27,NA,NA,TGTGCCAGCAGTTTCTCGGTTGGGTTTGGGGCCTATGGCTACACCTTC,CASSFSVGFGAYGYTF
TRBJ2-5,TRBV9,NA,NA,TGTGCCAGCACCCCTTCCTCGGTATTCCAAGAGACCCAGTACTTC,CASTPSSVFQETQYF
TRBJ1-2,TRBV19,NA,NA,TGTGCCAGTAGTAGGGCATCAGGCCAATATGGCTACACCTTC,CASSRASGQYGYTF
TRBJ1-1,TRBV19,NA,NA,TGTGCCAGTAGTATGCCAGCTGAAGCTTTCTTT,CASSMPAEAFF
TRBJ2-7,TRBV11-2,NA,NA,TGTGCCAGCACCTCGGGACTGGATTACGAGCAGTACTTC,CASTSGLDYEQYF
TRBJ2-1,TRBV6-5,NA,NA,TGTGCCAGCAGCTTTACTAGAAATGAGCAGTTCTTC,CASSFTRNEQFF
TRBJ2-6,TRBV7-2,NA,NA,TGTGCCAGCAGCTTAGCTGGCAGGCCCAACTCAGGGGCCAACGTCCTGACTTTC,CASSLAGRPNSGANVLTF
TRBJ1-2,TRBV6-6,NA,NA,TGTGCCAGCAGTTACACCAGACTCTATGGCTACACCTTC,CASSYTRLYGYTF
TRBJ2-1,TRBV5-1,NA,TRBD2,TGCGCCAGCTCGGATGGGACTAGCGACTACAATGAGCAGTTCTTC,CASSDGTSDYNEQFF
TRBJ2-2,TRBV11-2,once,TRBD1,TGTGCCAGCAGCCCGATACAGGGGGCCTATCCGGAGCTGTTTTTT,CASSPIQGAYPELFF
TRBJ2-7,TRBV4-3,NA,TRBD1,TGCGCCAGCAGCCAAGAAGAGGGCAGGGGGTACGACGAGCAGTACTTC,CASSQEEGRGYDEQYF
TRBJ1-5,TRBV6-5,NA,NA,TGTGCCAGCAGTTACACGGGGGGCGATCAGCCCCAGCATTTT,CASSYTGGDQPQHF
TRBJ2-7,TRBV5-4,once,TRBD2,TGTGCCAGCAGCTTGACCGGGACTAGCTACGAGCAGTACTTC,CASSLTGTSYEQYF
TRBJ1-3,TRBV2,NA,NA,TGTGCCAGCGGCACCAAGGGAAACACCATATATTTT,CASGTKGNTIYF
TRBJ2-7,TRBV7-6,NA,NA,TGTGCCAGCAGCTTAAGTCACAGCTACGAGCAGTACTTC,CASSLSHSYEQYF
TRBJ2-1,TRBV4-1,few,TRBD2,TGCGCCAGCAGCCCCCTGGGGAGGGGAAGAGTGAAGTACAATGAGCAGTTCTTC,CASSPLGRGRVKYNEQFF
TRBJ1-1,TRBV5-6,NA,NA,TGTGCCAGCAGCCCGCCCCGACTTGACACTGAAGCTTTCTTT,CASSPPRLDTEAFF
TRBJ2-5,TRBV7-9,NA,NA,TGTGCCAGCAGCCCGAGGTTAGAGACCCAGTACTTC,CASSPRLETQYF
TRBJ1-2,TRBV20-1,NA,NA,TGCAGTGCTAGAGATCCAGATGGCTACACCTTC,CSARDPDGYTF
TRBJ1-4,TRBV30,NA,NA,TGTGCCTGGAAGCAGGGGCGAGCGTTTGAAAAACTGTTTTTT,CAWKQGRAFEKLFF
TRBJ2-3,TRBV24-1,NA,TRBD2,TGTGCCACCAGTGAACTTGGGACTAGCCTCAGCACAGATACGCAGTATTTT,CATSELGTSLSTDTQYF
TRBJ1-5,TRBV7-9,NA,TRBD1,TGTGCCAGCAGCTTAGCTGCCGGGACAGGCAATCAGCCCCAGCATTTT,CASSLAAGTGNQPQHF
TRBJ2-7,TRBV5-4,NA,TRBD1,TGTGCCAGCAGCCCTCGGACAGGCATTAGCTCCTACGAGCAGTACTTC,CASSPRTGISSYEQYF
TRBJ2-2,TRBV11-2,few,TRBD2,TGTGCCAGCAGCTTAGTTCCGGGTTGGACTAGCGGCGACGGCGGGGAGCTGTTTTTT,CASSLVPGWTSGDGGELFF
TRBJ1-2,TRBV28,NA,TRBD1,TGTGCCAGCAGGGGACCGGGACAGGGGATCTCTCATGGCTACACCTTC,CASRGPGQGISHGYTF
TRBJ1-2,TRBV28,NA,TRBD1,TGTGCCAGCAGTCCCGGGACAGGTTCTAACTATGGCTACACCTTC,CASSPGTGSNYGYTF
TRBJ1-2,TRBV29-1,NA,NA,TGCAGCGTTGATTACTACACCTTC,CSVDYYTF
TRBJ1-1,TRBV4-3,once,NA,TGCGCCAGCAGCCAAGAAGCAGGGCACACTGAAGCTTTCTTT,CASSQEAGHTEAFF
TRBJ2-2,TRBV5-1,NA,TRBD2,TGCGCCAGCACCCCCATTAGACTAGCGGGGCCGAGCACCGGGGAGCTGTTTTTT,CASTPIRLAGPSTGELFF
TRBJ2-3,TRBV3-1/TRBV3-2,NA,TRBD2,TGTGCCAGCAGCCTAACTAGCGGGGCCGGTGCGCAGTATTTT,CASSLTSGAGAQYF
TRBJ2-1,TRBV19,NA,NA,TGTGCCAGTAGTATTCGCAGGGGATCCTACAATGAGCAGTTCTTC,CASSIRRGSYNEQFF
TRBJ1-4,TRBV7-3,NA,TRBD1,TGTGCCAGCAGTATGACAGGGGCTGCTAATGAAAAACTGTTTTTT,CASSMTGAANEKLFF
TRBJ1-3,TRBV2,NA,NA,TGTGCCAGCAGTGAGGTCCGGGGGTCTAGACTTGGAAACACCATATATTTT,CASSEVRGSRLGNTIYF
TRBJ1-2,TRBV23-1,few,NA,TGCGCCAGCAGTCAAAAGCCCCAAACGGGACAAGCAAGGGATTCTTATGGCTACACCTTC,CASSQKPQTGQARDSYGYTF
TRBJ1-6,TRBV30,NA,NA,TGTGCCTGGAGTGCGTCGGGGGATTCACCCCTCCACTTT,CAWSASGDSPLHF
TRBJ2-7,TRBV19,once,NA,TGTGCCAGTAGTATAATCGGCGGGCTCGAGCAGTACTTC,CASSIIGGLEQYF
TRBJ1-2,TRBV27,NA,NA,TGTGCCAGCAGTTATGGAGGGGGGGACTATGGCTACACCTTC,CASSYGGGDYGYTF
TRBJ2-3,TRBV19,NA,TRBD2,TGTGCCAGTACTAGCGGGCCCCCCAGGGATACGCAGTATTTT,CASTSGPPRDTQYF